A selection of T cell receptor beta chains follows, all from one sample in a study of blood T cell repertoires in COVID-19. Assay: immunoSEQ multiplex PCR; the TCRdb copy retains only in-frame clones and omits some. The data contain about 140,000 clones, approximately 90% of them seen just once; the ten biggest clones take up approximately 11%. Sequenced material: peripheral blood. The receptors stem from a woman aged 80 or over with acute or convalescent COVID-19. Each CDR3 is given with its conserved first and last residue. Fields, in order: clone size, J gene, D gene, V gene, CDR3 length, CDR3 DNA, CDR3 protein. D genes are given only for firm matches. Size is omitted from some rows. Given values are once, few, many or a class for expanded clones.

NA | TRBJ1-5 | NA | TRBV2 | 15 | TGTGCCAGCAGTGAAAACGTTCGGGTGCATCAGCCCCAGCATTTT | CASSENVRVHQPQHF
NA | TRBJ2-1 | NA | TRBV15 | 14 | TGTGCCACCTCCAGGGGTAACTCCTACAATGAGCAGTTCTTC | CATSRGNSYNEQFF
once | TRBJ1-3 | NA | TRBV4-2 | 13 | TGTGCCAGCAGCCCAACAGCTGGAAACACCATATATTTT | CASSPTAGNTIYF
NA | TRBJ2-1 | TRBD1 | TRBV5-4 | 15 | TGTGCCAGCAGCTTGCGACCGACAGGGGGCAATGAGCAGTTCTTC | CASSLRPTGGNEQFF
few | TRBJ2-1 | TRBD1 | TRBV10-1 | 15 | TGCGCCAGCAGTGAGGACAGGGGGCCTTACAATGAGCAGTTCTTC | CASSEDRGPYNEQFF
NA | TRBJ2-1 | NA | TRBV11-2 | 13 | TGTGCCAGCAGCCCGGACAGACACAATGAGCAGTTCTTC | CASSPDRHNEQFF
NA | TRBJ1-1 | NA | TRBV12-3/TRBV12-4 | 13 | TGTGCCAGCAGTTTAAGGAGAGGAACTGAAGCTTTCTTT | CASSLRRGTEAFF
NA | TRBJ2-2 | NA | TRBV12-5 | 15 | TGTGCTAGTGGGCCGAGGGACTTGAACACCGGGGAGCTGTTTTTT | CASGPRDLNTGELFF
NA | TRBJ1-5 | NA | TRBV11-2 | 13 | TGTGCCAGCAGTTACAACCCTGGTCAGCCCCAGCATTTT | CASSYNPGQPQHF
NA | TRBJ1-1 | NA | TRBV5-1 | 13 | TGCGCCAGCAGCTCCTCCTCCCTCGCTGAAGCTTTCTTT | CASSSSSLAEAFF
NA | TRBJ1-3 | NA | TRBV30 | 17 | TGTGCCTGGAGCGACCACCCGGGAGGGCTGAACGGAAACACCATATATTTT | CAWSDHPGGLNGNTIYF
NA | TRBJ2-3 | TRBD2 | TRBV6-5 | 16 | TGTGCCAGCAGTTACTCGGGACTAGCGGGCACAGATACGCAGTATTTT | CASSYSGLAGTDTQYF
NA | TRBJ2-7 | TRBD2 | TRBV7-7 | 14 | TGTGCTAGCAGCTTAACTAGCGGGGGAGGCAAGCAGTACTTC | CASSLTSGGGKQYF
NA | TRBJ1-4 | TRBD1 | TRBV7-2 | 15 | TGTGCCAGCAGCGGACAGGGGGGAGCCGGCGAAAAACTGTTTTTT | CASSGQGGAGEKLFF
NA | TRBJ2-1 | NA | TRBV30 | 13 | TGTGCCTGGAGTGTAGACAGGTACAATGAGCAGTTCTTC | CAWSVDRYNEQFF
NA | TRBJ1-5 | TRBD1 | TRBV19 | 16 | TGTGCCAGTAGTACCACGCACAGGGGACGGGATCAGCCCCAGCATTTT | CASSTTHRGRDQPQHF
NA | TRBJ1-2 | NA | TRBV5-1 | 15 | TGCGCCAGCAGCTTGGCCGCGGGGGGCGACTATGGCTACACCTTC | CASSLAAGGDYGYTF
NA | TRBJ2-7 | TRBD1 | TRBV5-8 | 14 | TGTGCCAGCAGCTTGGTTAACTCAAGGGGACAGGCGACCTTC | CASSLVNSRGQATF
NA | TRBJ2-2 | TRBD2 | TRBV5-1 | 16 | TGCGCCAGCACCGAGGTGGCTAGCGGGGGGGCCGGGGAGCTGTTTTTT | CASTEVASGGAGELFF
NA | TRBJ1-4 | TRBD1 | TRBV2 | 14 | TGTGCCAGCGGGTTCGGGGACAGTAATGAAAAACTGTTTTTT | CASGFGDSNEKLFF
once | TRBJ2-4 | NA | TRBV12-3/TRBV12-4 | 13 | TGTGCCAGCAGTTTAACGCAGAAAAACATTCAGTACTTC | CASSLTQKNIQYF
NA | TRBJ1-4 | NA | TRBV11-2 | 18 | TGTGCCAGCAGCTTAAAGAAGGAGGGGACTTTCCGTTATGAAAAACTGTTTTTT | CASSLKKEGTFRYEKLFF
NA | TRBJ1-2 | NA | TRBV18 | 16 | TGTGCCAGCTCCCTAACAACAGGGAGTGTGGGCTATGGCTACACCTTC | CASSLTTGSVGYGYTF
NA | TRBJ1-1 | NA | TRBV30 | 13 | TGTGCCTGCCCTGACACTTCGAACACTGAAGCTTTCTTT | CACPDTSNTEAFF
NA | TRBJ1-2 | NA | TRBV5-6 | 12 | TGTGCCAGCAGCCTGCGTCCGAATGGCTACACCTTC | CASSLRPNGYTF
NA | TRBJ1-2 | TRBD1 | TRBV19 | 15 | TGTGCCAGTAGTGGCCCAGGACAGGGCGACTATGGCTACACCTTC | CASSGPGQGDYGYTF
few | TRBJ1-4 | NA | TRBV5-4 | 15 | TGTGCCAGCAGCTTGGGAGTCAATACTAATGAAAAACTGTTTTTT | CASSLGVNTNEKLFF
NA | TRBJ1-5 | TRBD1 | TRBV6-2/TRBV6-3 | 15 | TGTGCCAGCAGTCTACCGGGACAGATCAATCAGCCCCAGCATTTT | CASSLPGQINQPQHF
NA | TRBJ1-6 | TRBD1 | TRBV7-9 | 15 | TGTGCCAGCAGGTCAGGGGGCTTCTATAATTCACCCCTCCACTTT | CASRSGGFYNSPLHF
NA | TRBJ2-2 | TRBD2 | TRBV9 | 16 | TGTGCCAGCAGCGTAGAAGGGAGGGGATGGACCGGGGAGCTGTTTTTT | CASSVEGRGWTGELFF
once | TRBJ2-7 | NA | TRBV5-6 | 15 | TGTGCCAGCAGCGCCGCGGGGTCCCGCTCCTACGAGCAGTACTTC | CASSAAGSRSYEQYF
NA | TRBJ1-2 | NA | TRBV5-8 | 14 | TGTGCCAGCAGCTTGTCGGAGGTCAACTATGGCTACACCTTC | CASSLSEVNYGYTF
NA | TRBJ1-1 | NA | TRBV18 | 13 | TGTGCCAGCTCACCAGAGATGAACACTGAAGCTTTCTTT | CASSPEMNTEAFF
NA | TRBJ2-7 | TRBD2 | TRBV7-9 | 14 | TGTGCCAGCAGCATCCGGGGGGTCTCCTACGAGCAGTACTTC | CASSIRGVSYEQYF
NA | TRBJ2-7 | NA | TRBV5-6 | 14 | TGTGCCAGCAGCTTGGTCGACACCTCCTACGAGCAGTACTTC | CASSLVDTSYEQYF
NA | TRBJ2-5 | NA | TRBV5-4 | 15 | TGTGCCAGCAGCTCGAGACTTCAAACTGGGGAGACCCAGTACTTC | CASSSRLQTGETQYF
NA | TRBJ1-2 | TRBD1 | TRBV5-5 | 16 | TGTGCCAGCAGCGTCCTTCGTGGACAGGGGGACTATGGCTACACCTTC | CASSVLRGQGDYGYTF
NA | TRBJ1-1 | TRBD1 | TRBV5-6 | 16 | TGTGCCAGCAGTCGACGGGACAGGGGGCTGAACACTGAAGCTTTCTTT | CASSRRDRGLNTEAFF
NA | TRBJ2-1 | TRBD2 | TRBV7-9 | 16 | TGTGCCAGCAGCTTAATGGGGACTAGCGGGGGGGAGGAGCAGTTCTTC | CASSLMGTSGGEEQFF
NA | TRBJ1-5 | TRBD1 | TRBV11-2 | 13 | TGTGCCAGCAGCTTGACAGGGGGTCAGCCCCAGCATTTT | CASSLTGGQPQHF
NA | TRBJ1-6 | NA | TRBV6-2/TRBV6-3 | 14 | TGTGCCAGCAGTTTCCCAGGACACCATTCACCCCTCCACTTT | CASSFPGHHSPLHF
once | TRBJ2-3 | NA | TRBV7-9 | 14 | TGTGCCAGCAGCTTAGGGGGGGACACAGATACGCAGTATTTT | CASSLGGDTDTQYF
NA | TRBJ1-2 | NA | TRBV6-5 | 15 | TGTGCCAGCAGCGTAGAGCGGGGGGATGGGTATGGCTACACCTTC | CASSVERGDGYGYTF
NA | TRBJ1-2 | NA | TRBV6-1 | 14 | TGTGCCAGCAGTGATGGACAAGCACTCTATGGCTACACCTTC | CASSDGQALYGYTF
NA | TRBJ1-5 | TRBD1 | TRBV12-5 | 20 | TGTGCTAGTGGTTTGGTAATCATGGGACAGGGTAGGTTTAGCAATCAGCCCCAGCATTTT | CASGLVIMGQGRFSNQPQHF
NA | TRBJ1-5 | NA | TRBV18 | 14 | TGTGCCAGCTCACCACTTCAAGGGGAACAGCCCCAGCATTTT | CASSPLQGEQPQHF
NA | TRBJ2-2 | NA | TRBV9 | 13 | TGTGCCAGCAGCCCGAGTAATGGCGGGGAGCTGTTTTTT | CASSPSNGGELFF
NA | TRBJ1-1 | TRBD1 | TRBV5-1 | 15 | TGCGCCAGCAGCCCCAGACAGGGGGTGAACACTGAAGCTTTCTTT | CASSPRQGVNTEAFF
NA | TRBJ1-1 | NA | TRBV6-5 | 13 | TGTGCCAGTTCCCAGGGGTCTAACACTGAAGCTTTCTTT | CASSQGSNTEAFF
once | TRBJ1-1 | NA | TRBV7-8 | 14 | TGTGCCAGCAGCTCATTTAGGGGGGGGGCTGAAGCTTTCTTT | CASSSFRGGAEAFF
NA | TRBJ2-5 | NA | TRBV2 | 14 | TGTGCCATCAGGCTACAGGGTTATCAAGAGACCCAGTACTTC | CAIRLQGYQETQYF
NA | TRBJ1-5 | NA | TRBV2 | 15 | TGTGCCAGCAGTGAACAGATACATAGCAATCAGCCCCAGCATTTT | CASSEQIHSNQPQHF
few | TRBJ2-7 | TRBD2 | TRBV6-5 | 14 | TGTGCCAGCAGTTACTGGGGACTAACCTACGAGCAGTACTTC | CASSYWGLTYEQYF
NA | TRBJ1-1 | NA | TRBV5-1 | 14 | TGCGCCAGCAGCTCTGCCGGGGGACGCACTGAAGCTTTCTTT | CASSSAGGRTEAFF
NA | TRBJ2-5 | NA | TRBV5-1 | 15 | TGCGCCAGCAGCTTGGTAGGGGTCCGACAAGAGACCCAGTACTTC | CASSLVGVRQETQYF
few | TRBJ1-4 | NA | TRBV6-1 | 14 | TGTGCCAGCAGTGAACCCGGGACATCCGAAAAACTGTTTTTT | CASSEPGTSEKLFF
few | TRBJ1-5 | NA | TRBV19 | 14 | TGTGCCAGTAGTATCTCGGGGGGCGATCAGCCCCAGCATTTT | CASSISGGDQPQHF
NA | TRBJ2-3 | TRBD1 | TRBV29-1 | 12 | TGCAGCGTCCGACAGGGGACAGATACGCAGTATTTT | CSVRQGTDTQYF
once | TRBJ2-1 | TRBD1 | TRBV2 | 15 | TGTGCCAGCAGCCCTCAGGGGGCTCAGGCAAGTGAGCAGTTCTTC | CASSPQGAQASEQFF
NA | TRBJ1-1 | TRBD1 | TRBV7-9 | 15 | TGTGCCAGCAGCCCGAGACAGGGGGCGAACACTGAAGCTTTCTTT | CASSPRQGANTEAFF